This T cell receptor beta chain was retrieved from a study of CD8 T cells in ankylosing spondylitis. Study results and caveats: Within ankylosing spondylitis blood, a TCR beta motif made up of seven to nine highly homologous variants appeared to be characteristic. Researchers report that disease-linked clones proved CD8+ and relatively rare in peripheral blood.

Via MiXCR, TCRdb re-called the 5' RACE reads, giving one row per CDR3 protein. The sample has 350,000 or so distinct CDR3 sequences; roughly 15% are singletons. The CDR3 is made up of 14 amino acids. CDR1 and CDR2 from the germline V gene are SGHRS and YFSETQ. V lost 4 bases and J lost 7; bases outside the gene matches: 8. This clonotype appeared a few times. Its antigen is currently unknown. The clonotype was recovered from a male donor with ankylosing spondylitis or in good health (not recorded which). Material: blood, either unsorted or a sorted T cell fraction (not recorded which). The rearrangement links TRBV5-1 to TRBJ2-1; 7 bases are a match to TRBD2. The CDR3 is CASSNPGLTNEQFF. In nucleotides, the CDR3 is TGCGCCAGCAGCAACCCGGGACTAACGAATGAGCAGTTCTTC.